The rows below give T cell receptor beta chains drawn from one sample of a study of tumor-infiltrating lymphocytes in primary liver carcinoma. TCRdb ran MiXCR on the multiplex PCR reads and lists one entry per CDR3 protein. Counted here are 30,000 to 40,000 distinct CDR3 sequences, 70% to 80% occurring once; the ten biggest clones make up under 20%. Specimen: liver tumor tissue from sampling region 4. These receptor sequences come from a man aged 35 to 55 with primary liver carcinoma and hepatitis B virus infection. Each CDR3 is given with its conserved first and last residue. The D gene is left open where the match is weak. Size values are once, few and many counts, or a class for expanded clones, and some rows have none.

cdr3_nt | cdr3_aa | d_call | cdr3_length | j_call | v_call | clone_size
TGTGCCAGCAGCTCATCCCGGGACTCCTCACACGAGCAGTACTTT | CASSSSRDSSHEQYF | NA | 15 | TRBJ2-7 | TRBV11-1 | few
TGCACCAGCAGCTTAAGGCTGGGACAGGGATACAATGAGCAGTTCTTC | CTSSLRLGQGYNEQFF | TRBD1 | 16 | TRBJ2-1 | TRBV5-1 | NA
TGTGCCAGCAGTTCGGGATTAGCGGGAGCAGCAGATACGCAGTATTTT | CASSSGLAGAADTQYF | TRBD2 | 16 | TRBJ2-3 | TRBV11-2 | NA
TGTGCAAGCAGCTTTCAGGGGGGAGCGGGCGGCTACGCCTTC | CASSFQGGAGGYAF | TRBD1 | 14 | TRBJ1-2 | TRBV28 | NA
TGTGCCAGCAGGTTCGGGACTAGAGGCTACAATGAGCAGTTCTTC | CASRFGTRGYNEQFF | TRBD2 | 15 | TRBJ2-1 | TRBV12-3/TRBV12-4 | many
TGTGCCAACAACTTAACTGCCAATGAGCAGTTCTTC | CANNLTANEQFF | NA | 12 | TRBJ2-1 | TRBV11-3 | once
TGTGCCAGCAGTACCGGGATAGGGCCCTCCGAGCAGTACTTC | CASSTGIGPSEQYF | NA | 14 | TRBJ2-7 | TRBV6-5 | NA
TGTGCCAGTAGCTTAACGGGATTGGGAGAATACGAGCAGTATTTC | CASSLTGLGEYEQYF | NA | 15 | TRBJ2-7 | TRBV11-1 | NA
TGTACCAGCATCCAATGGGGCTTACTGACTAGCGGGAGGGTCGTAGAGACCCAGTACTTC | CTSIQWGLLTSGRVVETQYF | TRBD2 | 20 | TRBJ2-5 | TRBV6-6 | NA
TGTGCCAGTGGCTTCGGACAGACCTTGGGGACTGAAGGTTTCTTT | CASGFGQTLGTEGFF | NA | 15 | TRBJ1-1 | TRBV11-1 | NA
TGTGCCAGCAGCCTAGCAGGGGGCCCCTTTGACTACGGGCAGAACTTC | CASSLAGGPFDYGQNF | TRBD1 | 16 | TRBJ2-7 | TRBV11-2 | NA
TGCAGCGTTTGGGCACCAACAGGAACCCAAGGGGCTAACCATGGCTACACCTTC | CSVWAPTGTQGANHGYTF | NA | 18 | TRBJ1-2 | TRBV29-1 | NA
TGCAGCGTTGAGGGCGGGACCGCTATCACAGATACGCAGTATTTT | CSVEGGTAITDTQYF | NA | 15 | TRBJ2-3 | TRBV29-1 | once
TGTGCCAGCAGCCAAGGTAAGGGGAGCGGCCACGAGCAGTATTTC | CASSQGKGSGHEQYF | NA | 15 | TRBJ2-7 | TRBV4-2 | NA
TGTGCCAGCAGCTTAGCAGTTAACGCTGGAGTTTTCTTT | CASSLAVNAGVFF | NA | 13 | TRBJ1-1 | TRBV11-3 | once
TGTGCCAGCAGAGTGACAGGGAGTTATGTCTACACCTTC | CASRVTGSYVYTF | TRBD1 | 13 | TRBJ1-2 | TRBV28 | NA
TGCTCCCATGAGCTGTCAGGCACAGGTACGCATTATTTT | CSHELSGTGTHYF | NA | 13 | TRBJ2-3 | TRBV29-1 | NA
TGCGTCAGCGGGAACGCGCACACAGATACGCAGTATTTT | CVSGNAHTDTQYF | TRBD2 | 13 | TRBJ2-3 | TRBV10-2 | NA
TGTGCCAGCAGTTTAGCCCAGGGCCCTAATCGGCCCCAGCATTTT | CASSLAQGPNRPQHF | NA | 15 | TRBJ1-5 | TRBV12-3/TRBV12-4 | NA
TGTGCCAGCGGCATGGGGGGAGACAGGGGCATTTCCCTATCTGGGGCCAACGTCCTGGCTTTC | CASGMGGDRGISLSGANVLAF | TRBD1 | 21 | TRBJ2-6 | TRBV11-2 | NA
TGTGCCTGGGGGAGGGCAGGGATTGGGGCCAACGTCCTGACTTTC | CAWGRAGIGANVLTF | TRBD2 | 15 | TRBJ2-6 | TRBV30 | medium-sized
TGTGCCAGCAGTCGCAATACAGGGCGTCCTTTGGCCGAACAGTACTTC | CASSRNTGRPLAEQYF | NA | 16 | TRBJ2-7 | TRBV28 | NA
TGCAGTGCTAGAGATTCGCAGGAGACTTGCGGGCCACAAGAGACCCAGTACTTC | CSARDSQETCGPQETQYF | NA | 18 | TRBJ2-5 | TRBV20-1 | NA
TGCGCCAGCAGCTTGGGGAGGACTAGCGATCAGCTCCAGCATTTT | CASSLGRTSDQLQHF | NA | 15 | TRBJ1-5 | TRBV5-1 | NA
TGCGCCGGCGGCCTCATCAGGACTGGGACTGAAAAACTGTTTTTT | CAGGLIRTGTEKLFF | NA | 15 | TRBJ1-4 | TRBV4-1 | NA